This T cell receptor beta chain was identified during a study of lymphopenia after photon versus proton radiotherapy. The method was immunoSEQ multiplex PCR; TCRdb's version includes in-frame clones alone and lacks a portion of them. The data contain roughly 57,000 clones, over 70% of them singletons. The CDR3 extends over 15 amino acids. Looked up from germline, CDR1 is KGHSH and CDR2 is LQKENI. V shed 4 bases, J shed 2 bases, and the junction held 4 bases outside the gene matches. Of note for this clone: Its specificity is not known.

Study-wide results and limits: Survival link was tested only in deceased patients; proton benefit remains a possibility.

The genes are TRBV18 and TRBJ1-1, with 10 positions matching TRBD1. Sequenced material: peripheral blood, taken from a patient treated with photon-based radiotherapy. The sequence was collected from a man aged 50-60 years with gastric cancer. The CDR3 nucleotides are TGTGCCAGCTCACTTGGACAGGGGGGTAACACTGAAGCTTTCTTT. Its translation is CASSLGQGGNTEAFF.